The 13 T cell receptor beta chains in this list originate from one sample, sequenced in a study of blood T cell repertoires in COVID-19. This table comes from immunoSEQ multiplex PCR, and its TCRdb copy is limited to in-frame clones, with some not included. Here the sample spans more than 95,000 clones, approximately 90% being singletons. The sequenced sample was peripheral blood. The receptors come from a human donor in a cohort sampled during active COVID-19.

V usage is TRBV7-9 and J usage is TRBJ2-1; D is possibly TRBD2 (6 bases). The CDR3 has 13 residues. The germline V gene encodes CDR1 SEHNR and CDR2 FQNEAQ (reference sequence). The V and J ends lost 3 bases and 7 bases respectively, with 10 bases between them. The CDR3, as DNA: TGTGCCAGCAGCTTGACGGGAGAGAATGAGCAGTTCTTC. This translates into CASSLTGENEQFF.

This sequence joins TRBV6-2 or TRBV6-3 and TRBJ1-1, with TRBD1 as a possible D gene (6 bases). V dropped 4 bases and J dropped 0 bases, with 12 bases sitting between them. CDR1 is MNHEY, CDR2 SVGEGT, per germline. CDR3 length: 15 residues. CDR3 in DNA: TGTGCCAGCAGTTCCACAGGGCTTTTGAACACTGAAGCTTTCTTT. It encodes CASSSTGLLNTEAFF.

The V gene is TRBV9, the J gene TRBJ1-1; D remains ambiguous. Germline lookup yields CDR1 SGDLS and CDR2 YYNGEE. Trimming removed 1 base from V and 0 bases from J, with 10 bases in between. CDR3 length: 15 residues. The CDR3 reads CASSVFTGMNTEAFF. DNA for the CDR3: TGTGCCAGCAGCGTATTCACGGGAATGAACACTGAAGCTTTCTTT.

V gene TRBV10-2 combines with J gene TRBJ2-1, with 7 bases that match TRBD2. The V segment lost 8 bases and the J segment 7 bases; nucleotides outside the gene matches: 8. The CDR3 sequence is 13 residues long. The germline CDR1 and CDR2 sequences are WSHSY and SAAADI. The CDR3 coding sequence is TGCGCCAGCGCCGGGGGGAGGGTAAATGAGCAGTTCTTC. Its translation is CASAGGRVNEQFF.

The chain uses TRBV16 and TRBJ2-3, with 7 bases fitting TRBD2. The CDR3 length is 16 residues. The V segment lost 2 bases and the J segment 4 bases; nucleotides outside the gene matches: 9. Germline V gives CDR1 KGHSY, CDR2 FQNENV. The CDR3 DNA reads TGTGCCAGCAGCCAACTGACTAGCCGGGCGGCAGATACGCAGTATTTT. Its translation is CASSQLTSRAADTQYF.

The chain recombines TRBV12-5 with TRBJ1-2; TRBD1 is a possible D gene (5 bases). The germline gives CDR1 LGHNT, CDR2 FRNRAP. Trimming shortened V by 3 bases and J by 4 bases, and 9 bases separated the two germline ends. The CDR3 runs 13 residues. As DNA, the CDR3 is TGTGCTAGTGGTTTTCAGGACACCTATGGCTACACCTTC. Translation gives CASGFQDTYGYTF.

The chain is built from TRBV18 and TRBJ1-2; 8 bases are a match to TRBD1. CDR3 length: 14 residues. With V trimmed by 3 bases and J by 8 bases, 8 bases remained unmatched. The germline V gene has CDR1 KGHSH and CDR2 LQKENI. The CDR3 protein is CASSPTGTGDGYTF. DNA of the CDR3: TGTGCCAGCTCACCTACCGGGACAGGTGACGGCTACACCTTC.

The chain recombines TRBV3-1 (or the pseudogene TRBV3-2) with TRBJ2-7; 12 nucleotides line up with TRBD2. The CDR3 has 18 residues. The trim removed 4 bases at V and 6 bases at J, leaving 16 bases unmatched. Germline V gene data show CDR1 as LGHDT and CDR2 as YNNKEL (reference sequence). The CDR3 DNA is TGTGCCAGCAGCCCGTTTTTTACGCAGACTAGCGGGAGTCTCGAGCAGTACTTC. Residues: CASSPFFTQTSGSLEQYF.

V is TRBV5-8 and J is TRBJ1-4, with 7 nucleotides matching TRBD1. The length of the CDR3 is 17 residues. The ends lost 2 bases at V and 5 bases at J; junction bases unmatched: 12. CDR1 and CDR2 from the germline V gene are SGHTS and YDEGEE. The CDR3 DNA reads TGTGCCAGCAGCTTTAGAGGGGGCCGAATTCAGAATGAAAAACTGTTTTTT. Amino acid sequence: CASSFRGGRIQNEKLFF.

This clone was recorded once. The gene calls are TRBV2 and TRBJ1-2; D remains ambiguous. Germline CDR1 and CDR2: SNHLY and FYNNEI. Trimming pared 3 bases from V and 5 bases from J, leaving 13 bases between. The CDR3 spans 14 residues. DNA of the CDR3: TGTGCCAGCAGTGATCGTGGCAGTCTTTATGGCTACACCTTC. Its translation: CASSDRGSLYGYTF.

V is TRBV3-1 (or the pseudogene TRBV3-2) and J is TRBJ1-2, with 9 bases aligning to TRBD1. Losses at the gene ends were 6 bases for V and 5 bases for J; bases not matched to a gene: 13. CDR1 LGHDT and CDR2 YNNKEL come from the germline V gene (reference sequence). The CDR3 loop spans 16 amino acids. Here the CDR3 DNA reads TGTGCCAGCAGTCCCGGGACAGGGCCTGACCATTATGGCTACACCTTC. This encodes CASSPGTGPDHYGYTF.

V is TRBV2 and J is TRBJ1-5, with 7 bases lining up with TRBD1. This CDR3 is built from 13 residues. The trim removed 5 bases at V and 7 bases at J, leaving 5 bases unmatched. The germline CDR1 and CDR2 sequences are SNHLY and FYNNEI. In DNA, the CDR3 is TGTGCCAGCAGTATTACAGGGGAGCAGCCCCAGCATTTT. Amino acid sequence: CASSITGEQPQHF.

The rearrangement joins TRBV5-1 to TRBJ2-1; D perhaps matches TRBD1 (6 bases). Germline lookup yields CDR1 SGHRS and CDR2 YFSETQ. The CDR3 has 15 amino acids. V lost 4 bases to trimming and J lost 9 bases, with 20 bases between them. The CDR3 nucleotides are TGCGCCAGCAGCAAACAACCGGGACACCCCAGTGAGCAGTTCTTC. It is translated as CASSKQPGHPSEQFF.